Listed below are T cell receptor beta chains from one sample, sequenced in a study of cytomegalovirus exposure and HLA in healthy donors. Some clones are missing from TCRdb's copy, which holds only in-frame ones; the method was immunoSEQ multiplex PCR. The sample records about 240,000 clones, around 81% being singletons. What was sequenced was PBMCs. The receptors were gathered from an older woman in good health and CMV-seropositive. Both conserved end residues are part of each CDR3. The D gene is left open where the match is weak. The size of a clone is reported for some rows only, either as once, few or many, or as a class for expanded clones.

>TRBV5-1|.|TRBD2|TRBJ2-1|15
TGCGCCAGCAGCTTGGGACTAGCGGGAGATAATGAGCAGTTCTTC
CASSLGLAGDNEQFF
>TRBV4-1|few|TRBD2|TRBJ2-7|16
TGCGCCAGCAGCCCGGGGGCGGCGGGAGGGGCCTACGAGCAGTACTTC
CASSPGAAGGAYEQYF
>TRBV5-6|.|.|TRBJ1-4|15
TGTGCCAGCAGCTTTACGGGGGTAACTAATGAAAAACTGTTTTTT
CASSFTGVTNEKLFF
>TRBV30|.|.|TRBJ2-1|15
TGTGCCTGGAGTGTACGTCTAGTCAGCTACAATGAGCAGTTCTTC
CAWSVRLVSYNEQFF
>TRBV7-8|.|.|TRBJ1-1|14
TGTGCCAGCAGCTTGACAGCCCAGGGGACTGAAGCTTTCTTT
CASSLTAQGTEAFF
>TRBV7-9|.|TRBD2|TRBJ2-1|15
TGTGCCAGCAGCTTGCCGAGCGGGATGACAAATGAGCAGTTCTTC
CASSLPSGMTNEQFF
>TRBV5-4|once|TRBD2|TRBJ2-1|17
TGTGCCAGCAGCGGAAGACTAGCGGGAGGGCCGGGGAATGAGCAGTTCTTC
CASSGRLAGGPGNEQFF
>TRBV2|.|TRBD2|TRBJ2-2|17
TGTGCCAGCAGTGGGGGCCGGGCGGGGGCGAACACCGGGGAGCTGTTTTTT
CASSGGRAGANTGELFF
>TRBV5-1|.|.|TRBJ2-1|14
TGCGCCAGCAGCTTGAGTAGCTCCTACAATGAGCAGTTCTTC
CASSLSSSYNEQFF
>TRBV6-1|few|.|TRBJ2-7|18
TGTGCCAGCAGTGAACACCACGGACGTAGGGGCACCTCCTACGAGCAGTACTTC
CASSEHHGRRGTSYEQYF
>TRBV28|.|TRBD2|TRBJ2-7|14
TGTGCCAGCTCTCCTAGCGGGACCCTCTACGAGCAGTACTTC
CASSPSGTLYEQYF
>TRBV6-6|.|TRBD1|TRBJ1-5|13
TGTGCCAGCAGTTCGACAGGGTTTCAGCCCCAGCATTTT
CASSSTGFQPQHF
>TRBV30|.|.|TRBJ2-5|11
TGTGCCTGGAGTGTAGCGGAGACCCAGTACTTC
CAWSVAETQYF
>TRBV29-1|.|.|TRBJ2-3|14
TGCAGCGTTGGGGCGGGCACTAGCACAGATACGCAGTATTTT
CSVGAGTSTDTQYF
>TRBV18|.|.|TRBJ1-4|16
TGTGCCAGCTCACCATTGCCCGGGGGGGTGAATGAAAAACTGTTTTTT
CASSPLPGGVNEKLFF
>TRBV29-1|few|.|TRBJ1-1|13
TGCAGCGTTGGTCTGGGGCAAAGCACTGAAGCTTTCTTT
CSVGLGQSTEAFF
>TRBV5-4|.|.|TRBJ1-4|15
TGTGCCAGCAGCTTGCGGCACGGGACTAATGAAAAACTGTTTTTT
CASSLRHGTNEKLFF
>TRBV5-4|.|TRBD1|TRBJ2-2|15
TGTGCCAGCAGCTTTGGACAGGTTACGGGCGGGGAGCTGTTTTTT
CASSFGQVTGGELFF
>TRBV5-1|.|.|TRBJ2-5|13
TGCGCCAGCAGCACCGGGGACCAAGAGACCCAGTACTTC
CASSTGDQETQYF
>TRBV7-2|once|TRBD2|TRBJ2-3|16
TGTGCCAGCAGTGAACTAGCGGGAGCGGTTACAGATACGCAGTATTTT
CASSELAGAVTDTQYF
>TRBV18|.|.|TRBJ1-4|17
TGTGTCAGCTCACCAAATACGGGGGAACAGGCTAATGAAAAACTGTTTTTT
CVSSPNTGEQANEKLFF
>TRBV10-3|.|TRBD1|TRBJ1-5|14
TGTGCCATCAGTGACAGGGGGCTCGGTCAGCCCCAGCATTTT
CAISDRGLGQPQHF
>TRBV5-8|.|.|TRBJ1-3|15
TGTGCCAGCAGCCAAAGGACAGCCTCTGGAAACACCATATATTTT
CASSQRTASGNTIYF
>TRBV6-4|.|TRBD2|TRBJ2-1|14
TGTGCCAGCAGTCGGGCGGGAGGGCGAAATGAGCAGTTCTTC
CASSRAGGRNEQFF
>TRBV19|.|TRBD2|TRBJ2-2|16
TGTGCCAGTAGTATGGACCTAGCGGGAGCGCCCGGGGAGCTGTTTTTT
CASSMDLAGAPGELFF
>TRBV19|.|TRBD1|TRBJ2-1|14
TGTGCCAGTAGAGATTGGGACAGGGTTAATGAGCAGTTCTTC
CASRDWDRVNEQFF
>TRBV11-2|few|TRBD2|TRBJ2-1|16
TGTGCCAGCAGCTCATATAGCGGGGTCAGCTACAATGAGCAGTTCTTC
CASSSYSGVSYNEQFF
>TRBV9|few|TRBD1|TRBJ1-3|16
TGTGCCAGCAGCGCCTACGGGACAGGGATAGGAAACACCATATATTTT
CASSAYGTGIGNTIYF
>TRBV10-1|.|TRBD2|TRBJ2-1|15
TGCGCCAGCAGTGAACAGACTAGCGGGAGGGGGGGACGGTTCTTC
CASSEQTSGRGGRFF
>TRBV20-1|few|.|TRBJ2-7|11
TGCAGTGCTCAGGTCGTATACGAGCAGTACTTC
CSAQVVYEQYF
>TRBV7-9|.|TRBD1|TRBJ2-5|15
TGTGCCAGCAGCCCCGCCGGGACAGGGCAAGAGACCCAGTACTTC
CASSPAGTGQETQYF
>TRBV30|.|TRBD1|TRBJ1-2|11
TGTGCCTCGGACAGGGGGGTCGGCTACACCTTC
CASDRGVGYTF
>TRBV7-9|.|TRBD1|TRBJ1-1|16
TGTTCCAGCACAGGACAGGGGCCATTTAGGAACACTGAAGCTTTCTTT
CSSTGQGPFRNTEAFF
>TRBV6-6|.|TRBD1|TRBJ2-3|14
TGTGCCAGCAGCCAGACAGGGGGTACAGATACGCAGTATTTT
CASSQTGGTDTQYF
>TRBV5-1|.|TRBD1|TRBJ2-1|17
TGCGCCAGCAGCCCGCTGATGAGGCAGGGGGTTTCAGATGAGCAGTTCTTC
CASSPLMRQGVSDEQFF
>TRBV30|.|TRBD1|TRBJ2-7|15
TGTGCCTGGAGTGTACCCAGGACAGGGCCTGACGAGCAGTACTTC
CAWSVPRTGPDEQYF
>TRBV29-1|.|TRBD1|TRBJ1-3|14
TGCAGCGCTACAGGGGGCGCGGGCCGAAACACCATATATTTT
CSATGGAGRNTIYF
>TRBV5-4|.|TRBD1|TRBJ2-7|16
TGTGCCAGCAGCTTCCCGGGACAGGGTGGCTTGGGCGAGCAGTACTTC
CASSFPGQGGLGEQYF
>TRBV7-3|.|TRBD1|TRBJ1-2|12
TGTGCCAGCGTGGGACAGGTGTATGGCTACACCTTC
CASVGQVYGYTF
>TRBV4-1|.|TRBD1|TRBJ2-1|17
TGCGCCAGCAGCCAAGATCTTGAGACAGGGACATACAATGAGCAGTTCTTC
CASSQDLETGTYNEQFF
>TRBV19|few|TRBD1|TRBJ1-2|14
TGTGCCAGTAGAAGGGACAGGATCAACTATGGCTACACCTTC
CASRRDRINYGYTF
>TRBV11-1|.|TRBD1|TRBJ2-1|15
TGTGCCAGCAGCTTAGTGGACAGGGGGCTGGATGAGCAGTTCTTC
CASSLVDRGLDEQFF
>TRBV11-2|.|.|TRBJ1-1|14
TGTGCCAGCAGCTTATCGGCAGGGCTCAGTGAAGCTTTCTTT
CASSLSAGLSEAFF
>TRBV6-4|.|.|TRBJ1-2|13
TGTGCCAGCAGCGCCGGGGCAGGGGTCGGCTACACCTTC
CASSAGAGVGYTF